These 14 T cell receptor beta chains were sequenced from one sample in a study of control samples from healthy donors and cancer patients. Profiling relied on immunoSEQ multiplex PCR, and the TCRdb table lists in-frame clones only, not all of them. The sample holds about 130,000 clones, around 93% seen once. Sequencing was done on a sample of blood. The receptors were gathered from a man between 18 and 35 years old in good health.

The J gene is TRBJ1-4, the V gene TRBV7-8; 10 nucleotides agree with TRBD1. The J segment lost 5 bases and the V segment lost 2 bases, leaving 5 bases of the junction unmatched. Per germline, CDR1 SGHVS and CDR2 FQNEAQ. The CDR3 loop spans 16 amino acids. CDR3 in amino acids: CASSLTSGQGNEKLFF. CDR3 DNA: TGTGCCAGCAGCTTAACCTCGGGACAGGGGAATGAAAAACTGTTTTTT.

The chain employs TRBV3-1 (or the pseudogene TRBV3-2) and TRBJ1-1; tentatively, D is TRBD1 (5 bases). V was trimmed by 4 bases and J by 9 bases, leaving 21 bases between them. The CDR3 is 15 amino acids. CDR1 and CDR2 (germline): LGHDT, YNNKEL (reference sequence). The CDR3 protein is CASSLSLGTPLQAFF. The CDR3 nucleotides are TGTGCCAGCAGCCTGAGCCTCGGGACGCCACTACAAGCTTTCTTT.

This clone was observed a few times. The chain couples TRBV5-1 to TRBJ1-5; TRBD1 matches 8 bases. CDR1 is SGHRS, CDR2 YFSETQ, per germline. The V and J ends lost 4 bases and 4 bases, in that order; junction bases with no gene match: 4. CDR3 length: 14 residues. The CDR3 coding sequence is TGCGCCAGCAGCCCCTGGACAGGGAATCAGCCCCAGCATTTT. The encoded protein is CASSPWTGNQPQHF.

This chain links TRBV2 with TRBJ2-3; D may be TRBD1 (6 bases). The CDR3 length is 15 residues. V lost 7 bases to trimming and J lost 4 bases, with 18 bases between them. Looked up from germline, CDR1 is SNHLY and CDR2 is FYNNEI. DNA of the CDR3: TGTGCCAGCACCCTCACAGGGTTCGTAGCAGATACGCAGTATTTT. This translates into CASTLTGFVADTQYF.

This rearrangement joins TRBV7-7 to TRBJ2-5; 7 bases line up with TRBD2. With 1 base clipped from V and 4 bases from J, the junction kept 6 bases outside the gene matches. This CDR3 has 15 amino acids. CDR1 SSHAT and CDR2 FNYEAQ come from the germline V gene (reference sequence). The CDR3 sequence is CASSLDGGGTETQYF. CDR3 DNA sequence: TGTGCCAGCAGCTTAGACGGGGGAGGGACAGAGACCCAGTACTTC.

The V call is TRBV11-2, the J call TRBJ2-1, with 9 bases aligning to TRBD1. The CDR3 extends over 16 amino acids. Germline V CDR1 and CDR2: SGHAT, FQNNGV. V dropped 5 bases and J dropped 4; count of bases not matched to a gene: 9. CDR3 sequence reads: CASSPPRTGVYNEQFF. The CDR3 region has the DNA TGTGCCAGCAGCCCACCTCGGACAGGGGTTTACAATGAGCAGTTCTTC.

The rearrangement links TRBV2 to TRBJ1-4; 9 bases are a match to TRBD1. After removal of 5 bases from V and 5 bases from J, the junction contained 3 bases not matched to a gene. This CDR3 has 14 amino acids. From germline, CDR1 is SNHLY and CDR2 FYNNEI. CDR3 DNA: TGTGCCAGCAGTCAACAGGGGGCCAATGAAAAACTGTTTTTT. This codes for CASSQQGANEKLFF. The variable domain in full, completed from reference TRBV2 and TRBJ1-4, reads EPEVTQTPSHQVTQMGQEVILRCVPISNHLYFYWYRQILGQKVEFLVSFYNNEISEKSEIFDDQFSVERPDGSNFTLKIRSTKLEDSAMYFCASSQQGANEKLFFGSGTQLSVL.

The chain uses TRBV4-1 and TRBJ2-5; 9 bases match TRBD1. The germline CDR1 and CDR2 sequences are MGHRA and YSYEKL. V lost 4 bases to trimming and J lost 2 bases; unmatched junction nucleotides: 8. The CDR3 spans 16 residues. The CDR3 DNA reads TGCGCCAGCAGCCGGGGACCGGGACAGGGTCAAGAGACCCAGTACTTC. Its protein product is CASSRGPGQGQETQYF.

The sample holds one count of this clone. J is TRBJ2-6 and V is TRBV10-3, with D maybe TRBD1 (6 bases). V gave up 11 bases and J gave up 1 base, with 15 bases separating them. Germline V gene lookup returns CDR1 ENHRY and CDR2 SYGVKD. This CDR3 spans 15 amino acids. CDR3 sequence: CAAYKDRSGANVLTF. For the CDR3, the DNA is TGTGCCGCTTATAAAGACAGGTCTGGGGCCAACGTCCTGACTTTC.

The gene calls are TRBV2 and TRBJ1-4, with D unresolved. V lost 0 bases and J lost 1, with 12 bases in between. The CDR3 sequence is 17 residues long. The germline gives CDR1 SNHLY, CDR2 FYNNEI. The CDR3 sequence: CASSEASGSVTNEKLFF. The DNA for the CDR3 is TGTGCCAGCAGTGAAGCGAGCGGCTCCGTAACTAATGAAAAACTGTTTTTT.

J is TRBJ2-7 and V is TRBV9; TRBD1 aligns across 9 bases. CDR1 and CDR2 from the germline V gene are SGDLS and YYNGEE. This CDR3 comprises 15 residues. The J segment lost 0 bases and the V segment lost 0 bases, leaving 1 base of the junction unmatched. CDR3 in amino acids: CASSVGDRDSYEQYF. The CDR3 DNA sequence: TGTGCCAGCAGCGTAGGGGACAGGGACTCCTACGAGCAGTACTTC.

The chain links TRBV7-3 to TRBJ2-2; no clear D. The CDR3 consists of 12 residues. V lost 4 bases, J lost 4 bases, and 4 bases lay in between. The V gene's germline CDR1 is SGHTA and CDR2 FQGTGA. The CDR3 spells CASSWGTGELFF. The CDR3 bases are TGTGCCAGCAGCTGGGGCACCGGGGAGCTGTTTTTT.

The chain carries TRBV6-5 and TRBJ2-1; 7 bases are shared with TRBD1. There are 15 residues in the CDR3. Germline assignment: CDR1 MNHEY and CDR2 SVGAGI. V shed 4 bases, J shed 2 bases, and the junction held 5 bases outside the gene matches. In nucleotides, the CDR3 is TGTGCCAGCAGTTTACAGGGGATAGCCTACAATGAGCAGTTCTTC. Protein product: CASSLQGIAYNEQFF.

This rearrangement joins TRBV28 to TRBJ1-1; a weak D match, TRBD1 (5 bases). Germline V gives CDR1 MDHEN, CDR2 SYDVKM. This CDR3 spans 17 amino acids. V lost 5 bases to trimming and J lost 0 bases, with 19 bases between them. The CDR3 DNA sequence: TGTGCCAGCAGTCCGGCCCCCGGGACGATCATGAACACTGAAGCTTTCTTT. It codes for CASSPAPGTIMNTEAFF.